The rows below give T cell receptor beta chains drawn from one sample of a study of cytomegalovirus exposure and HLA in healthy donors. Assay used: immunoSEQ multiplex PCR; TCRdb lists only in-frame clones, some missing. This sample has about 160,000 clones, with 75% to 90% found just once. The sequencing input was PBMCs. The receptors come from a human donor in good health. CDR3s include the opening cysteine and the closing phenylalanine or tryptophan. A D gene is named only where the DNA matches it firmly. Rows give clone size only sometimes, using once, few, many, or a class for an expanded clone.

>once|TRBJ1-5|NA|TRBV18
TGTGCCAGCTCACCGCCGGGGGATGTAGAGCAGCCCCAGCATTTT
CASSPPGDVEQPQHF
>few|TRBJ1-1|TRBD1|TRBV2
TGTGCCAGCAGTAAACAGGGGGTCGCTGAAGCTTTCTTT
CASSKQGVAEAFF
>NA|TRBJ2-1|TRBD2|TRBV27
TGTGCCAGCAGCCAGCGGGGGTTACACAATGAGCAGTTCTTC
CASSQRGLHNEQFF
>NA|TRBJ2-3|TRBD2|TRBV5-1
TGCGCCAGCAGCACCAGCGGGGGGGCGTCAGATACGCAGTATTTT
CASSTSGGASDTQYF
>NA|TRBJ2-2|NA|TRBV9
TGTGCCAGCAGCGGACAGAACACCGGGGAGCTGTTTTTT
CASSGQNTGELFF
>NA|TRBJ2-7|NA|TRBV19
TGTGCCAGTAGTGGACTCTCAGGGGCCGAGCAGTACTTC
CASSGLSGAEQYF
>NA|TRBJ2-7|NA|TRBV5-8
TGTGCCAGCAGCCGTCGGGTCTCCTACGAGCAGTACTTC
CASSRRVSYEQYF
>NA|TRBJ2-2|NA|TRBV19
TGTGCCAGTAGTACGCTTGGCCAGGGTAGGACCGGGGAGCTGTTTTTT
CASSTLGQGRTGELFF
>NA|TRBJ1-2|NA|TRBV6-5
TGTGCCAGCTTTTCTCGTTGGCCGGGAGGCTACACCTTC
CASFSRWPGGYTF
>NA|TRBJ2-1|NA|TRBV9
TGTGCCAGCAGCCCCCGGGACTCGTACAATGAGCAGTTCTTC
CASSPRDSYNEQFF
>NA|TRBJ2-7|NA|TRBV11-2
TGTGCCAGCAGCCAACAGGCAACCTACGAGCAGTACTTC
CASSQQATYEQYF
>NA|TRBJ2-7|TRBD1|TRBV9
TGTGCCAGCAGCGCAGCCTCCGGGACAGCCCTCTACGAGCAGTACTTC
CASSAASGTALYEQYF
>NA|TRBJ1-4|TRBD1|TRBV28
TGTGCCAGCAACAAAAAACTGGGACAGCCCAATGAAAAACTGTTTTTT
CASNKKLGQPNEKLFF
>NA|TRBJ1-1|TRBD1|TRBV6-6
TGTGCCAGCAGTTTCGGACAGGGGGTGAACACTGAAGCTTTCTTT
CASSFGQGVNTEAFF
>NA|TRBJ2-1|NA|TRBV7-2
TGTGCCAGCAGCTTAGGGGCGGGGTTCAATGAGCAGTTCTTC
CASSLGAGFNEQFF
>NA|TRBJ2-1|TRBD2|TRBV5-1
TGCGCCAGCGGACTAGTGATTGGGAATGAGCAGTTCTTC
CASGLVIGNEQFF
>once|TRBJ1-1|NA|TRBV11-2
TGTGCCAGCAGAAGCTTGAACACTGAAGCTTTCTTT
CASRSLNTEAFF
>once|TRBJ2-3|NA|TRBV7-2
TGTGCCAGCAGCTTAACAGGCAGGGGACACGATACGCAGTATTTT
CASSLTGRGHDTQYF
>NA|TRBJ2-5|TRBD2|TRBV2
TGTGCCAGCAGTACGCGACTAGCTTCGGTGACCCAGTACTTC
CASSTRLASVTQYF
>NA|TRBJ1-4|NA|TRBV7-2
TGTGCCAGCAGCCCACAGGGATTTGCTAATGAAAAACTGTTTTTT
CASSPQGFANEKLFF
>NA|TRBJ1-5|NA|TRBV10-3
TGTGCCATCAGCACACAGGGTTTTAGCAATCAGCCCCAGCATTTT
CAISTQGFSNQPQHF
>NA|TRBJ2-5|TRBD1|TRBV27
TGTGCCAGCAGTTCGACAGGGTTGGGAGAGACCCAGTACTTC
CASSSTGLGETQYF
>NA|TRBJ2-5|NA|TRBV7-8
TGTGCCAGCAGCTTAAAACTAGGAGACGATCTGATCGAAGGGACCCAGTACTTC
CASSLKLGDDLIEGTQYF
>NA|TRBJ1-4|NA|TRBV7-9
TGTGCCAGCAGCTTAAGCGGTGGAACTAATGAAAAACTGTTTTTT
CASSLSGGTNEKLFF
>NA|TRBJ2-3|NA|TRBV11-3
TGTGCCAGCAGCTTTTCCGGGACTTCCGAGAATACGCAGTATTTT
CASSFSGTSENTQYF
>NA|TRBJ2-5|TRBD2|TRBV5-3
TGTGCCAGGAAGCCGGGACTAGCCATTTGTACCCAGTACTTC
CARKPGLAICTQYF
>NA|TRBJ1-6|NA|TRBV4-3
TGCGCCAGCAGCCAAGGCCGGGACAACTATAATTCACCCCTCCACTTT
CASSQGRDNYNSPLHF
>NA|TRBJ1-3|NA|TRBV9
TGTGCCAGCAGCGTTAATCTCGGGGGGCGGGGGGACACCATATATTTT
CASSVNLGGRGDTIYF
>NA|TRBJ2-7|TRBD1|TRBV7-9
TGTGCCAGCAGCTCCCTCCTTTACCGGACAGGGTTTTTGGACTACGAGCAGTACTTC
CASSSLLYRTGFLDYEQYF
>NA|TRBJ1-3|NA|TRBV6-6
TGTGCCAGCAGTTATGGGGGGTCACACGGAAACACCATATATTTT
CASSYGGSHGNTIYF
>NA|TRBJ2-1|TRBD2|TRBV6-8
TGTGCCAGCAGTTACTCGCAACTAGCGGGGGGGGACGAGCAGTTCTTC
CASSYSQLAGGDEQFF
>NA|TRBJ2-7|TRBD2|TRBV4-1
TGCGCCAGCAGCCCCTCTCCCTTAGCGGGGGGGAAAAATTACGAGCAGTACTTC
CASSPSPLAGGKNYEQYF
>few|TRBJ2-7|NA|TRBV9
TGTGCCAGCAGCGAGGGGACTGCTACCTACGAGCAGTACTTC
CASSEGTATYEQYF
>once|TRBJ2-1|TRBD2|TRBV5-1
TGCGCCAGCAGCTTGGGGCTAGCGGGGTACAATGAGCAGTTCTTC
CASSLGLAGYNEQFF
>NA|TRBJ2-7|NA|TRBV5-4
TGTGCCAGCAGCCCGCAGACAGGAATCTACGACGAGCAGTACTTC
CASSPQTGIYDEQYF
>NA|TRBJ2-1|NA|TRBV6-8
TGTGCCAGCAGTTATCAAGGCCAGGGGCCTACTCTACGCGGTGAGCAGTTCTTC
CASSYQGQGPTLRGEQFF
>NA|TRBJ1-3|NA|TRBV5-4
TGTGCCAGCAGCTTGGAACAGGGATGGGGAAACACCATATATTTT
CASSLEQGWGNTIYF
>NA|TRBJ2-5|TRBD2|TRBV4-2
TGTGCCAGCAGCCAACTGGCGGGGGGCTACTCAGAGACCCAGTACTTC
CASSQLAGGYSETQYF
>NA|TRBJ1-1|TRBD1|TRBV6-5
TGTGCCAGCAGTTACACGGGACAGGGAAACACTGAAGCTTTCTTT
CASSYTGQGNTEAFF
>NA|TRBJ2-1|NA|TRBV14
TGTGCCAGCAGCCAAGATTGGGGACTCCGCGCGCGGGAGCAGTTCTTC
CASSQDWGLRAREQFF
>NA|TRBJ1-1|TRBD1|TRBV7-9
TGTGCCAGCAGCTTAGTATTGACAGGGGCTGAAGCTTTCTTT
CASSLVLTGAEAFF
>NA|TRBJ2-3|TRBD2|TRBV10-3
TGTGCCACTAGGACTAGCGGGGGTAGCACAGATACGCAGTATTTT
CATRTSGGSTDTQYF
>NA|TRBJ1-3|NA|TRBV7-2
TGTGCCAGCAGCTTAGTGGGGGGCTCTGGAAACACCATATATTTT
CASSLVGGSGNTIYF
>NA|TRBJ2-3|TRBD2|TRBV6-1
TGTGCCAGCAGTGAAGCGCCATTGGGGCGGGGGGGGTCAGATACGCAGTATTTT
CASSEAPLGRGGSDTQYF